One T cell receptor beta chain is described in this entry. No antigen is known for it. A second about 6 to 12 cycle PCR used barcoded and J-beta primers. From the 5' RACE reads, TCRdb called clonotypes with MiXCR, one entry per CDR3 protein. Of about 1,400,000 distinct CDR3 sequences in the sample, roughly 64% are singletons; the top ten hold 6.5% to 8.5%. The CDR3 has 15 amino acids. CDR1 is SGHDN, CDR2 FVKESK, per germline. This record comes from a study of blood T cells in healthy people across ages. Study-wide findings and caveats: Per million T cells, TCR beta diversity dropped roughly linearly as age increased.

The chain recombines TRBV14 with TRBJ2-1, with D unresolved. The J call may be mistaken, given a closer DNA end match to TRBJ2-7. The specimen was blood. This TCR was recovered from a man aged 18-30 years in good health. CDR3 sequence reads: CASSQDLGKGYEQYF. CDR3 coding DNA: TGTGCCAGCAGCCAAGATCTAGGGAAAGGCTACGAGCAGTACTTC.